A selection of T cell receptor beta chains follows, all from one sample in a study of CD8 T cells in ankylosing spondylitis. Each CDR3 protein gets one entry after TCRdb re-called the 5' RACE reads with MiXCR. The sample lists around 220,000 distinct CDR3 sequences, approximately 10% occurring once. Sequencing input: blood, either unsorted or a sorted T cell fraction (not recorded which). The receptors were gathered from a male donor with ankylosing spondylitis or in good health (not recorded which). Each CDR3 is given with its conserved first and last residue. Fields, in order: V gene, D gene, clone size, J gene, CDR3 length, CDR3 protein, CDR3 DNA. D genes are given only for firm matches. The size of a clone is reported for some rows only, either as once, few or many, or as a class for expanded clones.

v_gene: TRBV5-1
d_gene: TRBD1
abundance: few
j_gene: TRBJ2-3
len: 14
CDR3aa: CASSWTGQSDTQYF
CDR3nt: TGCGCCAGCAGCTGGACGGGACAGTCGGATACGCAGTATTTT

v_gene: TRBV6-1
d_gene: .
abundance: many
j_gene: TRBJ2-5
len: 14
CDR3aa: CASRVLGHQETQYF
CDR3nt: TGTGCCAGCAGGGTGCTGGGGCACCAAGAGACCCAGTACTTC

v_gene: TRBV7-6
d_gene: TRBD1
abundance: many
j_gene: TRBJ2-1
len: 15
CDR3aa: CASSLPGGSYNEQFF
CDR3nt: TGTGCCAGCAGCTTACCAGGGGGCTCCTACAATGAGCAGTTCTTC

v_gene: TRBV29-1
d_gene: TRBD1
abundance: few
j_gene: TRBJ2-5
len: 13
CDR3aa: CSVGQGARETQYF
CDR3nt: TGCAGCGTTGGACAGGGGGCGAGGGAGACCCAGTACTTC

v_gene: TRBV7-7
d_gene: TRBD1
abundance: many
j_gene: TRBJ2-5
len: 15
CDR3aa: CASSRERQGEETQYF
CDR3nt: TGTGCTAGCAGCCGAGAGCGACAGGGGGAAGAGACCCAGTACTTC

v_gene: TRBV3-1
d_gene: .
abundance: many
j_gene: TRBJ1-1
len: 14
CDR3aa: CASSQEGRIVEAFF
CDR3nt: TGTGCCAGCAGCCAAGAGGGGAGGATTGTTGAAGCTTTCTTT

v_gene: TRBV5-1
d_gene: .
abundance: few
j_gene: TRBJ2-3
len: 20
CDR3aa: CASSLGTVGSHLASTDTQYF
CDR3nt: TGCGCCAGCAGCTTGGGAACGGTAGGGTCGCACTTAGCTAGCACAGATACGCAGTATTTT

v_gene: TRBV15
d_gene: .
abundance: .
j_gene: TRBJ2-2
len: 15
CDR3aa: CATSRDLASTGELFF
CDR3nt: TGTGCCACCAGCAGAGATCTCGCGAGTACCGGGGAGCTGTTTTTT

v_gene: TRBV12-3/TRBV12-4
d_gene: .
abundance: many
j_gene: TRBJ1-2
len: 18
CDR3aa: CASSLTFGSSRSNYGYTF
CDR3nt: TGTGCCAGCAGTTTGACTTTCGGGTCGAGCAGGTCTAACTATGGCTACACCTTC

v_gene: TRBV7-7
d_gene: .
abundance: many
j_gene: TRBJ2-5
len: 14
CDR3aa: CASSPRTDRGPLGF
CDR3nt: TGTGCTAGCAGCCCGAGGACAGACCGCGGACCCCTTGGCTTC

v_gene: TRBV20-1
d_gene: .
abundance: many
j_gene: TRBJ1-5
len: 12
CDR3aa: CSAWDRDQPQHF
CDR3nt: TGCAGTGCTTGGGACCGCGATCAGCCCCAGCATTTT

v_gene: TRBV20-1
d_gene: TRBD1
abundance: many
j_gene: TRBJ2-3
len: 16
CDR3aa: CSARLRGGFLTDTQYF
CDR3nt: TGCAGTGCTCGCCTTCGAGGGGGCTTTCTTACAGATACGCAGTATTTT

v_gene: TRBV7-2
d_gene: .
abundance: few
j_gene: TRBJ2-3
len: 16
CDR3aa: CASSDRTQTSTDTQYF
CDR3nt: TGTGCCAGCAGCGACCGGACGCAAACTAGCACAGATACGCAGTATTTT

v_gene: TRBV6-1
d_gene: .
abundance: few
j_gene: TRBJ2-1
len: 15
CDR3aa: CASSPTESSYNEQFF
CDR3nt: TGTGCCAGCAGCCCGACTGAGAGCTCCTACAATGAGCAGTTCTTC

v_gene: TRBV9
d_gene: .
abundance: many
j_gene: TRBJ1-5
len: 14
CDR3aa: CASSVDIGAQPQHF
CDR3nt: TGTGCCAGCAGCGTAGATATAGGGGCCCAGCCCCAGCATTTT

v_gene: TRBV7-8
d_gene: TRBD1
abundance: .
j_gene: TRBJ1-6
len: 17
CDR3aa: CASSQGQYHGYNSPLHF
CDR3nt: TGTGCCAGCAGCCAGGGACAGTACCATGGGTATAATTCACCCCTCCACTTT

v_gene: TRBV12-3/TRBV12-4
d_gene: .
abundance: many
j_gene: TRBJ2-1
len: 16
CDR3aa: CASSLRGRGAGNEQFF
CDR3nt: TGTGCCAGCAGTTTAAGGGGGCGGGGGGCTGGTAATGAGCAGTTCTTC